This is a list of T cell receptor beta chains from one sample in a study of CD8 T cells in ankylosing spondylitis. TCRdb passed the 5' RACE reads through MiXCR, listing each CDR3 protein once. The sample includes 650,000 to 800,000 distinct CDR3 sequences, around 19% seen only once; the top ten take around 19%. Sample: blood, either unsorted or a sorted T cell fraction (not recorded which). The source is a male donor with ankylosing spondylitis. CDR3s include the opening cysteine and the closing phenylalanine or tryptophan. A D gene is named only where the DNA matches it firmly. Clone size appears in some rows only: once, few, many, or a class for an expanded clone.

CDR3nt: TGCAGTGCTACTTTAGATCTCACAGATACGCAGTATTTT; CDR3aa: CSATLDLTDTQYF; v_gene: TRBV20-1; len: 13; j_gene: TRBJ2-3; abundance: few; d_gene: NA
CDR3nt: TGCGCCAGCAGCCGACAGGACACCGGGGAGCTGTTTTTT; CDR3aa: CASSRQDTGELFF; v_gene: TRBV5-1; len: 13; j_gene: TRBJ2-2; abundance: NA; d_gene: NA
CDR3nt: TGTGCCAGTGGCGGGGGCGGAATCACAGATACGCAGTATTTT; CDR3aa: CASGGGGITDTQYF; v_gene: TRBV12-3/TRBV12-4; len: 14; j_gene: TRBJ2-3; abundance: few; d_gene: NA
CDR3nt: TGTGCCAGCAGCTTGGGGGGGACCAACTCTGGAAACACCATATATTTT; CDR3aa: CASSLGGTNSGNTIYF; v_gene: TRBV7-9; len: 16; j_gene: TRBJ1-3; abundance: NA; d_gene: NA
CDR3nt: TGTGCCAGCCCCCCGGGACTAGCAACAGATACGCAGTATTTT; CDR3aa: CASPPGLATDTQYF; v_gene: TRBV2; len: 14; j_gene: TRBJ2-3; abundance: NA; d_gene: TRBD2
CDR3nt: TGTGCCTGGAGCCTGACGCGAAGCTCCTACAATGAGCAGTTCTTC; CDR3aa: CAWSLTRSSYNEQFF; v_gene: TRBV30; len: 15; j_gene: TRBJ2-1; abundance: NA; d_gene: NA
CDR3nt: TGCAGTGCTCCGACTAGCGGGAGCGATGAGCAGTACTTC; CDR3aa: CSAPTSGSDEQYF; v_gene: TRBV20-1; len: 13; j_gene: TRBJ2-7; abundance: once; d_gene: TRBD2
CDR3nt: TGCAGTGCTAGTCGACCGGGGTCGGAGTCACCCCTCCACTTT; CDR3aa: CSASRPGSESPLHF; v_gene: TRBV20-1; len: 14; j_gene: TRBJ1-6; abundance: NA; d_gene: NA
CDR3nt: TGTGCCGGACCCAGGGCGAACTATGGCTACACCTTC; CDR3aa: CAGPRANYGYTF; v_gene: TRBV21-1; len: 12; j_gene: TRBJ1-2; abundance: few; d_gene: NA
CDR3nt: TGCAGTGCTAGCGGGACAGGGGTAATCTATGGCTACACCTTC; CDR3aa: CSASGTGVIYGYTF; v_gene: TRBV20-1; len: 14; j_gene: TRBJ1-2; abundance: few; d_gene: TRBD1
CDR3nt: TGCGCCAGCAGCCATAACGGACAGGGAGCCGGGGAGCTGTTTTTT; CDR3aa: CASSHNGQGAGELFF; v_gene: TRBV5-1; len: 15; j_gene: TRBJ2-2; abundance: few; d_gene: TRBD1
CDR3nt: TGCAGCGTTGAAGGGCTAGCGGGAGAATACGAGCAGTACTTC; CDR3aa: CSVEGLAGEYEQYF; v_gene: TRBV29-1; len: 14; j_gene: TRBJ2-7; abundance: few; d_gene: TRBD2
CDR3nt: TGCGCCAGCAGCCGAGACTCTTCTAGCGGGGGGGCCGAAGATACGCAGTATTTT; CDR3aa: CASSRDSSSGGAEDTQYF; v_gene: TRBV4-1; len: 18; j_gene: TRBJ2-3; abundance: few; d_gene: TRBD2
CDR3nt: TGTGCCACCAGCAGAGATCTGGAAGGGAACACTGAAGCTTTCTTT; CDR3aa: CATSRDLEGNTEAFF; v_gene: TRBV15; len: 15; j_gene: TRBJ1-1; abundance: NA; d_gene: NA
CDR3nt: TGTGCCAGCAACACAGGGCCGCTGGGTACTGAAGCTTTCTTT; CDR3aa: CASNTGPLGTEAFF; v_gene: TRBV12-3/TRBV12-4; len: 14; j_gene: TRBJ1-1; abundance: NA; d_gene: NA
CDR3nt: TGTGCCAGCAGTTTCCCGAGGAGGGGTCGTGGCTACACCTTC; CDR3aa: CASSFPRRGRGYTF; v_gene: TRBV27; len: 14; j_gene: TRBJ1-2; abundance: few; d_gene: NA
CDR3nt: TGTGCCAGCTCACCACCGGAATCATATGGCTACACCTTC; CDR3aa: CASSPPESYGYTF; v_gene: TRBV18; len: 13; j_gene: TRBJ1-2; abundance: NA; d_gene: NA
CDR3nt: TGTGCCAGCACAGCGGGAGAGGATACGCAGTATTTT; CDR3aa: CASTAGEDTQYF; v_gene: TRBV6-6; len: 12; j_gene: TRBJ2-3; abundance: NA; d_gene: TRBD2
CDR3nt: TGTGCCAGCAGCTCCAAGGGTGGGGACTCCTACGAGCAGTACTTC; CDR3aa: CASSSKGGDSYEQYF; v_gene: TRBV7-9; len: 15; j_gene: TRBJ2-7; abundance: few; d_gene: NA
CDR3nt: TGCGCCAGCAGCCTGGCTTATCAGGGGAACACTGAAGCTTTCTTT; CDR3aa: CASSLAYQGNTEAFF; v_gene: TRBV5-1; len: 15; j_gene: TRBJ1-1; abundance: NA; d_gene: NA
CDR3nt: TGTGCCAGCACCGGCGGGACACCCTCCTACGAGCAGTACTTC; CDR3aa: CASTGGTPSYEQYF; v_gene: TRBV28; len: 14; j_gene: TRBJ2-7; abundance: NA; d_gene: NA
CDR3nt: TGCAGTGCTTCCCCCTCGACAGGTTCAAGGGCCAACGTCCTGACTTTC; CDR3aa: CSASPSTGSRANVLTF; v_gene: TRBV20-1; len: 16; j_gene: TRBJ2-6; abundance: NA; d_gene: NA
CDR3nt: TGCGCCAGCAGCCCCGCCCCGGGACGCCGGCTCGATTCCGCTTTCTTT; CDR3aa: CASSPAPGRRLDSAFF; v_gene: TRBV5-1; len: 16; j_gene: TRBJ1-1; abundance: many; d_gene: NA
CDR3nt: TGTGCCAGCAGTCCCCGACTAGCTGATACCTACGAGCAGTACTTC; CDR3aa: CASSPRLADTYEQYF; v_gene: TRBV12-3/TRBV12-4; len: 15; j_gene: TRBJ2-7; abundance: NA; d_gene: TRBD2
CDR3nt: TGTGCCAGCAAATTCGAAGCAGAAAGCTCCTACAATGAGCAGTTCTTC; CDR3aa: CASKFEAESSYNEQFF; v_gene: TRBV2; len: 16; j_gene: TRBJ2-1; abundance: NA; d_gene: NA
CDR3nt: TGTGCCAGCACGGCCTCCTACGAGCAGTACTTC; CDR3aa: CASTASYEQYF; v_gene: TRBV6-1; len: 11; j_gene: TRBJ2-7; abundance: many; d_gene: NA
CDR3nt: TGTGCCAGCAGCCGTCAAGGGGACTACGATCAGCCCCAGCATTTT; CDR3aa: CASSRQGDYDQPQHF; v_gene: TRBV5-5; len: 15; j_gene: TRBJ1-5; abundance: few; d_gene: NA
CDR3nt: TGTGCCAGCAGGGACAGCTCCTACGAGCAGTACTTC; CDR3aa: CASRDSSYEQYF; v_gene: TRBV2; len: 12; j_gene: TRBJ2-7; abundance: many; d_gene: NA
CDR3nt: TGCAGTGCTAGAGCCGACGGACTAGCTTCAATGGGGACCCAGTACTTC; CDR3aa: CSARADGLASMGTQYF; v_gene: TRBV20-1; len: 16; j_gene: TRBJ2-5; abundance: NA; d_gene: TRBD2
CDR3nt: TGTGCCAGCAGTGTTTTGCGGGGGGGCCGAGATACGCAGTATTTT; CDR3aa: CASSVLRGGRDTQYF; v_gene: TRBV2; len: 15; j_gene: TRBJ2-3; abundance: NA; d_gene: TRBD2
CDR3nt: TGTGCCAGCAGTTTAGGGGAGGCCTTTGCCTACGAGCAGTACTTC; CDR3aa: CASSLGEAFAYEQYF; v_gene: TRBV27; len: 15; j_gene: TRBJ2-7; abundance: NA; d_gene: NA
CDR3nt: TGCAGTGCTAGACCCGGAGGGGGCTCCTACAATGAGCAGTTCTTC; CDR3aa: CSARPGGGSYNEQFF; v_gene: TRBV20-1; len: 15; j_gene: TRBJ2-1; abundance: few; d_gene: NA
CDR3nt: TGTGCCAGCAGCTTAGGACGGGGCGGAGACTCTGGGCAGTACTTC; CDR3aa: CASSLGRGGDSGQYF; v_gene: TRBV11-2; len: 15; j_gene: TRBJ2-7; abundance: few; d_gene: NA
CDR3nt: TGTGCCTGGAGTGTCCGTCTCGAGCGGGGGGGTAAGGATACGCAGTATTTT; CDR3aa: CAWSVRLERGGKDTQYF; v_gene: TRBV30; len: 17; j_gene: TRBJ2-3; abundance: few; d_gene: TRBD2
CDR3nt: TGTGCCAGCAACTCACGACGTCGGGACACAGGGGACAACTACAATGAGCAGTTCTTC; CDR3aa: CASNSRRRDTGDNYNEQFF; v_gene: TRBV6-1; len: 19; j_gene: TRBJ2-1; abundance: few; d_gene: TRBD1
CDR3nt: TGCGCCAGCAGCTTGCCGGGAGCTTACAATGAGCAGTTCTTC; CDR3aa: CASSLPGAYNEQFF; v_gene: TRBV5-1; len: 14; j_gene: TRBJ2-1; abundance: NA; d_gene: NA
CDR3nt: TGCAGTGCTCGGGACCACAATGAGCAGTTCTTC; CDR3aa: CSARDHNEQFF; v_gene: TRBV20-1; len: 11; j_gene: TRBJ2-1; abundance: NA; d_gene: NA
CDR3nt: TGTGCCAGCGGCCCTCAGGGACTAGCGAGCACAGATACGCAGTATTTT; CDR3aa: CASGPQGLASTDTQYF; v_gene: TRBV7-2; len: 16; j_gene: TRBJ2-3; abundance: NA; d_gene: TRBD2
CDR3nt: TGTGCCAGCAATTACAGGAAGATGAACACTGAAGCTTTCTTT; CDR3aa: CASNYRKMNTEAFF; v_gene: TRBV2; len: 14; j_gene: TRBJ1-1; abundance: NA; d_gene: NA
CDR3nt: TGCAGTGCTAGAATCGGGCAGGGCAAAAACATTCAGTACTTC; CDR3aa: CSARIGQGKNIQYF; v_gene: TRBV20-1; len: 14; j_gene: TRBJ2-4; abundance: few; d_gene: NA
CDR3nt: TGTGCCAGCAGTGCTAGCGGCGGGGGGATCAATGAGCAGTTCTTC; CDR3aa: CASSASGGGINEQFF; v_gene: TRBV6-4; len: 15; j_gene: TRBJ2-1; abundance: few; d_gene: TRBD2
CDR3nt: TGTGCCAGCAGCGGGGACACGCGGGAGACCCAGTACTTC; CDR3aa: CASSGDTRETQYF; v_gene: TRBV12-3/TRBV12-4; len: 13; j_gene: TRBJ2-5; abundance: NA; d_gene: NA
CDR3nt: TGTGCCAGCAGCTTAGCGGTAGGGGGGCAGAACGAGCAGTACTTC; CDR3aa: CASSLAVGGQNEQYF; v_gene: TRBV7-2; len: 15; j_gene: TRBJ2-7; abundance: NA; d_gene: NA
CDR3nt: TGTGCCAGCAGTTTAGACAGGGGGCGCAATGAGCAGTTCTTC; CDR3aa: CASSLDRGRNEQFF; v_gene: TRBV12-3/TRBV12-4; len: 14; j_gene: TRBJ2-1; abundance: NA; d_gene: TRBD1
CDR3nt: TGCGCCAGCAGCCACCTGGGGGTGAATGAGCAGTTCTTC; CDR3aa: CASSHLGVNEQFF; v_gene: TRBV4-3; len: 13; j_gene: TRBJ2-1; abundance: few; d_gene: NA
CDR3nt: TGTGCCAGCAGTTTAGCGGTCGGGGGCAGCTCTACTGAAGCTTTCTTT; CDR3aa: CASSLAVGGSSTEAFF; v_gene: TRBV12-3/TRBV12-4; len: 16; j_gene: TRBJ1-1; abundance: NA; d_gene: NA
CDR3nt: TGTGCCAGCAGCGAAAGGATTTATAATTCACCCCTCCACTTT; CDR3aa: CASSERIYNSPLHF; v_gene: TRBV9; len: 14; j_gene: TRBJ1-6; abundance: few; d_gene: NA
CDR3nt: TGTGCCAGCAGTTACATCGGGATGAGGGATGGCTACACCTTC; CDR3aa: CASSYIGMRDGYTF; v_gene: TRBV6-2/TRBV6-3; len: 14; j_gene: TRBJ1-2; abundance: NA; d_gene: NA